Below, 7 T cell receptor beta chains from the same sample are listed, as sequenced in a study of blood T cell repertoires in COVID-19. Some clones are missing from TCRdb's copy, which holds only in-frame ones; the method was immunoSEQ multiplex PCR. The sample holds hundreds of thousands of clones, 75% to 90% seen once. Sequencing used peripheral blood. These receptors all stem from a man between 18 and 29 years old with active or convalescent COVID-19.

The chain is built from TRBV10-3 and TRBJ1-2; possible D gene TRBD1, 5 bases. The CDR3 contains 14 residues. V gave up 6 bases and J gave up 5 bases, with 16 bases separating them. CDR1 ENHRY and CDR2 SYGVKD come from the germline V gene. The CDR3 nucleotides are TGTGCCATCAGCGAGGCTGGGGGGGTATATGGCTACACCTTC. As protein: CAISEAGGVYGYTF.

The chain has TRBV28 and TRBJ2-3; 11 nucleotides agree with TRBD2. Germline CDR1 reads MDHEN; CDR2 reads SYDVKM. With V trimmed by 5 bases and J by 3 bases, 13 bases remained unmatched. This CDR3 has 18 residues. CDR3 DNA sequence: TGTGCCAGCAGTCCGCGTCTAGCGGGAGGCGGGAGGACAGATACGCAGTATTTT. Translation: CASSPRLAGGGRTDTQYF.

This chain uses TRBV21-1 with TRBJ1-2; the D call TRBD1 from the table was never checked on the DNA. TRBV21-1 is tagged as a pseudogene. The CDR3 spans 16 residues. The CDR3 nucleotides read TGTGCCAGCAGCAAATTTAGGGACAGGAATGACTATGGCTACACCTTC. Protein product: CASSKFRDRNDYGYTF.

This sequence joins TRBV10-1 and TRBJ2-4, with a possible D match to TRBD1 (6 bases). The CDR3 contains 14 residues. Germline CDR1 reads WNHNN; CDR2 reads SYGVQD (reference sequence). The V end was cut by 8 bases, the J end by 5 bases, with 16 bases between. This chain's CDR3 is CASAPQGTENIQYF. The CDR3 nucleotides are TGCGCCAGCGCCCCACAGGGTACGGAAAACATTCAGTACTTC.

The chain couples TRBV6-5 to TRBJ1-5; TRBD1 might be the D (5 bases). Trimming took 4 bases from V and 0 from J, leaving 10 bases between them. Germline CDR1 and CDR2: MNHEY and SVGAGI. The CDR3 contains 15 residues. CDR3 nucleotides: TGTGCCAGCAGTTCAGAAGGGGCTAGCAATCAGCCCCAGCATTTT. Its translation: CASSSEGASNQPQHF.

The rearrangement uses TRBV10-1 and TRBJ1-4; weak D call: TRBD1 (5 bases). With 6 bases removed from V and 8 bases from J, the gap between germline ends came to 19 bases. The CDR3 contains 15 residues. Germline V gene data show CDR1 as WNHNN and CDR2 as SYGVQD (reference sequence). The CDR3 protein is CASRPAGLWSEKLFF. In DNA, the CDR3 is TGCGCCAGCAGGCCAGCGGGACTTTGGTCCGAAAAACTGTTTTTT.

In its sample, this clone was seen a few times. Other nucleotide sequences in the sample specify the same CDR3. The genes are TRBV10-2 and TRBJ1-1; a possible D gene is TRBD1 (5 bases). CDR1 and CDR2 from the germline V gene are WSHSY and SAAADI. The CDR3 is made up of 14 amino acids. V lost 2 bases and J 0 bases, leaving 7 bases between the germline ends. CDR3 sequence: CASSEPGMNTEAFF. The CDR3 coding sequence is TGCGCCAGCAGTGAGCCAGGGATGAACACTGAAGCTTTCTTT.